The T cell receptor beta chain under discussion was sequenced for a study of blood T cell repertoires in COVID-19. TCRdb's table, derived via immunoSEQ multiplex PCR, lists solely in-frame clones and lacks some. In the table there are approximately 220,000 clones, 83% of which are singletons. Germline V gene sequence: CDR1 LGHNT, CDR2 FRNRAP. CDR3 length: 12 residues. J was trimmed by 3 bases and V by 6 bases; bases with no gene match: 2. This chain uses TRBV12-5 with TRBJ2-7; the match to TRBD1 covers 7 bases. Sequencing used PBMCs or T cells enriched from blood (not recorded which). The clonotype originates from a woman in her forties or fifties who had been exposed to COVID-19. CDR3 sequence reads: CASGRDSYEQYF. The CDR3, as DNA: TGTGCTAGTGGACGGGACAGCTACGAGCAGTACTTC.